This passage covers 13 T cell receptor beta chains from one sample sequenced in a study of blood T cell repertoires in COVID-19. The assay was immunoSEQ multiplex PCR, and TCRdb's table has in-frame clones only and misses some. The sample consists of 80,000 to 90,000 clones, around nine tenths of them appearing once. The sample was peripheral blood. These receptors all come from an older man with active or convalescent COVID-19.

This clone was counted only a few times. CDR3 amino acids: CASGRTGGSEKLFF. Written as DNA, the CDR3 is TGTGCCAGCGGTCGGACAGGGGGAAGCGAAAAACTGTTTTTT. The V and J genes are TRBV9 and TRBJ1-4; 10 bases line up with TRBD1. CDR3 length: 14 residues. Unmatched junction bases numbered 8, after V lost 7 bases and J lost 8 bases. Germline V gene lookup returns CDR1 SGDLS and CDR2 YYNGEE.

The chain uses TRBV27 and TRBJ1-3, with D possibly TRBD1 on 6 matching bases. CDR3 length: 13 residues. From germline, CDR1 is MNHEY and CDR2 SMNVEV (reference sequence). Trimming stripped 4 bases from V and 10 bases from J, with 14 bases between. The CDR3 reads CASSSWDTRTIYF. Here the CDR3 DNA reads TGTGCCAGCAGTTCTTGGGACACTCGGACCATATATTTT.

CDR3 nucleotide sequence: TGTGCCAGCAGCTCCGGGACAGGGGCCTATGAGCAGTTCTTC. Amino acid sequence: CASSSGTGAYEQFF. The chain employs TRBV7-3 and TRBJ2-1; 10 nucleotides align to TRBD1. Germline CDR1 SGHTA, CDR2 FQGTGA. With V trimmed by 4 bases and J by 8 bases, 5 bases remained unmatched. The CDR3 covers 14 residues.

This clone has only a few counts. This chain links TRBV5-4 with TRBJ1-1; 9 nucleotides line up with TRBD1. Losses at the gene ends were 2 bases for V and 0 bases for J; bases not matched to a gene: 5. Germline V gene data show CDR1 as SGHNT and CDR2 as YYREEE (reference sequence). The CDR3 extends over 16 amino acids. The CDR3 DNA sequence: TGTGCCAGCAGCTTTGCACAGGGGGCCATGAACACTGAAGCTTTCTTT. This codes for CASSFAQGAMNTEAFF.

This chain joins TRBV27 and TRBJ1-1, with D maybe TRBD1 (6 bases). Germline V CDR1 and CDR2: MNHEY, SMNVEV (reference sequence). There are 14 residues in the CDR3. Between the trimmed V and J ends, which lost 5 bases and 1 base, there was a span of 11 bases. The CDR3 sequence: CASSPGHPNTEAFF. CDR3 DNA: TGTGCCAGCAGTCCGGGACACCCGAACACTGAAGCTTTCTTT.

As to this clone: Other DNA sequences in this specimen translate into the identical CDR3. The J gene is TRBJ2-7, the V gene TRBV5-1; TRBD2 aligns across 13 bases. CDR3 length equals 15 residues. Per the germline V gene, CDR1 is SGHRS and CDR2 is YFSETQ. Trimming at V came to 4 bases and at J to 2 bases, leaving 3 bases not matched to a gene. In DNA form, the CDR3 reads TGCGCCAGCAGCACCGGGACTAGCGGGACCTACGAGCAGTACTTC. It codes for CASSTGTSGTYEQYF.

The gene calls are TRBV19 and TRBJ2-7; 10 positions match TRBD2. V lost 4 bases to trimming and J lost 2 bases; unmatched junction nucleotides: 20. Germline V gives CDR1 LNHDA, CDR2 SQIVND (reference sequence). The CDR3 covers 20 residues. CDR3 amino acids: CASSKANLRGQAGGPYEQYF. The DNA for the CDR3 is TGTGCCAGTAGTAAGGCTAACCTCAGGGGGCAAGCGGGAGGGCCCTACGAGCAGTACTTC.

The rearrangement links TRBV24-1 to TRBJ1-5; TRBD1 matches 10 bases. This CDR3 comprises 18 residues. Per germline, CDR1 KGHDR and CDR2 SFDVKD. Germline trimming cut 9 bases from V and 5 bases from J; bases unmatched to any gene: 18. The CDR3 DNA reads as TGTGCCACCCCGGGTCTTGAGGGAGACAGGGGGCCGGATCAGCCCCAGCATTTT. Its protein product is CATPGLEGDRGPDQPQHF.

This clone was counted a few times. The rearrangement links TRBV4-3 to TRBJ2-7; 11 bases are shared with TRBD2. Unmatched junction bases numbered 7, after V lost 1 base and J lost 5 bases. The CDR3 is made up of 16 amino acids. Germline CDR1 is LGHNA and CDR2 is YSLEER. DNA of the CDR3: TGCGCCAGCAGCCAAGGACCCGGGACTAGCGGACACGAGCAGTACTTC. This translates into CASSQGPGTSGHEQYF.

This clone was picked up a small number of times. The rearrangement links TRBV5-1 to TRBJ1-2; 11 nucleotides agree with TRBD1. CDR3 length equals 14 residues. Germline CDR1 is SGHRS and CDR2 is YFSETQ. The V segment lost 3 bases and the J segment 4 bases; nucleotides outside the gene matches: 2. CDR3 region: CASSSGQGAYGYTF. The CDR3 DNA reads as TGCGCCAGCAGCTCCGGACAGGGGGCCTATGGCTACACCTTC.

This chain connects TRBV7-9 to TRBJ2-2, with 10 bases matching TRBD1. Looked up from germline, CDR1 is SEHNR and CDR2 is FQNEAQ (reference sequence). With V trimmed by 3 bases and J by 3 bases, 7 bases remained unmatched. CDR3 length equals 17 residues. The CDR3 DNA reads TGTGCCAGCAGCTTTGGAGCCGGGACAGGGGACACCGGGGAGCTGTTTTTT. Amino acid sequence: CASSFGAGTGDTGELFF.

This sequence joins TRBV5-1 and TRBJ2-7; 10 bases are a match to TRBD2. Trimming cost V 0 bases and J 4 bases; bases outside gene matches: 10. Germline assignment: CDR1 SGHRS and CDR2 YFSETQ. The CDR3 contains 17 residues. CDR3 nucleotide sequence: TGCGCCAGCAGCTTGGCTAGCGGGAGAACAGGTGCGTACGAGCAGTACTTC. Protein sequence: CASSLASGRTGAYEQYF.

The V call is TRBV6-4, the J call TRBJ2-1; 13 nucleotides align to TRBD2. Germline CDR1 MRHNA, CDR2 SNTAGT. V lost 4 bases and J lost 7; bases outside the gene matches: 1. This CDR3 contains 14 residues. CDR3 amino acids: CASSGTSGSNEQFF. CDR3 coding DNA: TGTGCCAGCAGTGGGACTAGCGGGAGTAATGAGCAGTTCTTC.